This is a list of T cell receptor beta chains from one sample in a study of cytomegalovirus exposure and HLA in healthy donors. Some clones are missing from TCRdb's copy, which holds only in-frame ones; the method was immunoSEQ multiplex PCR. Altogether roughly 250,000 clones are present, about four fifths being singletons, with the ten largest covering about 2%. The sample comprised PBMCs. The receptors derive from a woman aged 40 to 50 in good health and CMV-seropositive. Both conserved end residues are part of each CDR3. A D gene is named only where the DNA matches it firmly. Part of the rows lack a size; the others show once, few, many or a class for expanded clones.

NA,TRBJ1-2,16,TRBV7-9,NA,CASSYWTAITNYGYTF,TGTGCCAGCAGCTACTGGACAGCGATAACTAACTATGGCTACACCTTC
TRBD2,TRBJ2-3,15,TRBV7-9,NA,CASSRVAGSTDTQYF,TGTGCCAGCAGCCGGGTAGCGGGAAGCACAGATACGCAGTATTTT
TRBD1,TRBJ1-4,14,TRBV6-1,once,CASRQTGVREKLFF,TGTGCCAGCAGACAGACAGGGGTTCGGGAAAAACTGTTTTTT
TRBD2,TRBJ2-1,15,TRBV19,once,CASSIPGGPYNEQFF,TGTGCCAGTAGTATACCGGGAGGACCCTACAATGAGCAGTTCTTC
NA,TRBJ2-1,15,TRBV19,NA,CASSVQGNTLNEQFF,TGTGCCAGTAGCGTACAGGGAAATACACTGAATGAGCAGTTCTTC
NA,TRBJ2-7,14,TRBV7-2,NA,CASSRLGGSYEQYF,TGTGCCAGCAGCCGATTGGGGGGCTCCTACGAGCAGTACTTC
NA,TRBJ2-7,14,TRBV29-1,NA,CSVEEDSGAYEQYF,TGCAGCGTTGAAGAAGACTCCGGGGCCTACGAGCAGTACTTC
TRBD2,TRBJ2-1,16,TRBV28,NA,CASSLSGLAGAGEQFF,TGTGCCAGCAGTCTCTCCGGACTAGCGGGAGCTGGAGAGCAGTTCTTC
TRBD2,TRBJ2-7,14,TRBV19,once,CASSIREGTYEQYF,TGTGCCAGTAGTATACGGGAGGGCACCTACGAGCAGTACTTC
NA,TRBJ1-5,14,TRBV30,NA,CAWSVGGSGQPQHF,TGTGCCTGGAGTGTCGGGGGGTCTGGTCAGCCCCAGCATTTT
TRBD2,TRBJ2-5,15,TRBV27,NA,CASRGYRDYQETQYF,TGTGCCAGCAGGGGGTACCGGGACTATCAAGAGACCCAGTACTTC
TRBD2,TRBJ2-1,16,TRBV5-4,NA,CASSQGGRLNYNEQFF,TGTGCCAGCAGCCAGGGAGGGAGGCTTAATTACAATGAGCAGTTCTTC
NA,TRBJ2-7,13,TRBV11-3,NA,CASSLEAVHEQYF,TGTGCCAGCAGCTTAGAGGCCGTCCACGAGCAGTACTTC
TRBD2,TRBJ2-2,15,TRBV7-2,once,CASSLAVAGAGELFF,TGTGCCAGCAGCCTCGCGGTAGCGGGAGCCGGGGAGCTGTTTTTT
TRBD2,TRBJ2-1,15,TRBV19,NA,CASSSLAGSYNEQFF,TGTGCCAGTAGTTCACTAGCGGGTTCCTACAATGAGCAGTTCTTC